This TCR beta chain was sequenced in a study of T-cell memory formation after mild COVID-19. Overall study findings and caveats: CD4+ contracting clones were mainly CM and EM; CD8+ ones, EMRA.

This clonotype occurred a few times. Its target is not known. V lost 5 bases and J 3 bases, leaving 14 bases between the germline ends. Per germline, CDR1 MNHEY and CDR2 SVGAGI. The CDR3 extends over 16 amino acids. One entry per CDR3 protein, called by TCRdb with MiXCR from the 5' RACE reads. The sample includes fewer than 250,000 distinct CDR3 sequences, 15% of them seen just once. The V gene is TRBV6-5, the J gene TRBJ1-6, with TRBD1 as a possible D gene (5 bases). This receptor was obtained from an adult woman who had mild COVID-19 (a few samples of this study predate the infection). Cell type and time point are not known. Sequencing input: PBMCs or a T cell subset sorted from them (not recorded which). The CDR3 protein is CASSPLGGFYNSPLHF. In DNA, the CDR3 is TGTGCCAGCAGTCCCCTCGGGGGTTTCTATAATTCACCCCTCCACTTT.